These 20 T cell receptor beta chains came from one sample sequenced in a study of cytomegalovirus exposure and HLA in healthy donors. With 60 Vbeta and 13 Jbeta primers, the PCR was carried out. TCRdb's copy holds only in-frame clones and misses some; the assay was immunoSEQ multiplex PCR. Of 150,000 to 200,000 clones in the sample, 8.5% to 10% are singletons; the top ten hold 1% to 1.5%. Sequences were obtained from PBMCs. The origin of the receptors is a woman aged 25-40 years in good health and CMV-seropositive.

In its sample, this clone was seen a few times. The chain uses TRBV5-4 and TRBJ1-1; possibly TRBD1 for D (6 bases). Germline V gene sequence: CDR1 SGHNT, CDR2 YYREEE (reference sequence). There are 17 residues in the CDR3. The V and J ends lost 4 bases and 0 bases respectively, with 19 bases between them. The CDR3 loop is CASSPVAGQTLNTEAFF. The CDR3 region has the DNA TGTGCCAGCAGCCCCGTCGCCGGACAGACTCTGAACACTGAAGCTTTCTTT.

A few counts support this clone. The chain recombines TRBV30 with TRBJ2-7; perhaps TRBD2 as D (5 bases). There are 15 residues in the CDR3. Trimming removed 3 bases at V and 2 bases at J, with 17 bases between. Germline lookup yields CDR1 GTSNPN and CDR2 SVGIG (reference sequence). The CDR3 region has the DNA TGTGCCTGGAGCCCGTTAGGGTCCGGGGCCTACGAGCAGTACTTC. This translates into CAWSPLGSGAYEQYF. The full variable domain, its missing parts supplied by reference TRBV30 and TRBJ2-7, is SQTIHQWPATLVQPVGSPLSLECTVEGTSNPNLYWYRQAAGRGLQLLFYSVGIGQISSEVPQNLSASRPQDRQFILSSKKLLLSDSGFYLCAWSPLGSGAYEQYFGPGTRLTVT.

CDR3 in amino acids: CSVVGGQGPASYGYTF. The CDR3 region has the DNA TGCAGCGTTGTCGGGGGACAGGGACCGGCTAGTTATGGCTACACCTTC. The chain combines TRBV29-1 with TRBJ1-2; 9 positions match TRBD1. Germline V lookup: CDR1 SQVTM, CDR2 ANQGSEA. CDR3 length: 16 amino acids. Unmatched junction bases numbered 14, after V lost 4 bases and J lost 5 bases.

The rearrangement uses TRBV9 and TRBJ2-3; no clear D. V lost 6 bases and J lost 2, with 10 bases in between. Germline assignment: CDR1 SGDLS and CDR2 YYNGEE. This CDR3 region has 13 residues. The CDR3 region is CASNLIFTDTQYF. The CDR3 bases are TGTGCCAGCAACCTAATCTTCACAGATACGCAGTATTTT.

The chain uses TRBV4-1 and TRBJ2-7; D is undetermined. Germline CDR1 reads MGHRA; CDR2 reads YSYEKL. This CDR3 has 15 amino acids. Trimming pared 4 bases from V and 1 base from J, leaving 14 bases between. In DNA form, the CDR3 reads TGCGCCAGCAGCCCCCCGACTGGCTTTTCCTACGAGCAGTACTTC. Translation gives CASSPPTGFSYEQYF.

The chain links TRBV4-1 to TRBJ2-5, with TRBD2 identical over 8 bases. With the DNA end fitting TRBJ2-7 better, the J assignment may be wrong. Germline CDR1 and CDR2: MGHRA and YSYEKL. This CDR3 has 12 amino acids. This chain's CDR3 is CASSSGGYEQYF. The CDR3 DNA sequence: TGCGCCAGCAGCAGCGGGGGCTACGAGCAGTACTTC.

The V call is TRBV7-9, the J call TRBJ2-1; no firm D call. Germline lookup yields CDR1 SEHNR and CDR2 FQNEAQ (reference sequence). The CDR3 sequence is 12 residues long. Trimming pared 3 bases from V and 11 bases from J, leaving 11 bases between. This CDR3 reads CASSFATEQQFF. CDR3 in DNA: TGTGCCAGCAGCTTTGCAACGGAGCAGCAGTTCTTC.

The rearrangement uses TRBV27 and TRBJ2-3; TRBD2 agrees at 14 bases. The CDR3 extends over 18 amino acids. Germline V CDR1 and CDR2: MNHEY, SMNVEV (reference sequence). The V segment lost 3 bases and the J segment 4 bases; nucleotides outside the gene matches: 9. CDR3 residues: CASSFLWGLAGVPDTQYF. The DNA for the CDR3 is TGTGCCAGCAGTTTCCTATGGGGACTAGCGGGAGTCCCAGATACGCAGTATTTT.

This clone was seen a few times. The CDR3 region has the DNA TGTGCCAGCAGCTTCGGACAGGGAAGGTACACCGGGGAGCTGTTTTTT. This sequence encodes CASSFGQGRYTGELFF. The V call is TRBV7-9, the J call TRBJ2-2; TRBD1 agrees at 8 bases. The J segment lost 3 bases and the V segment lost 3 bases, leaving 6 bases of the junction unmatched. The CDR3 length is 16 residues. In germline, CDR1 is SEHNR, CDR2 FQNEAQ (reference sequence).

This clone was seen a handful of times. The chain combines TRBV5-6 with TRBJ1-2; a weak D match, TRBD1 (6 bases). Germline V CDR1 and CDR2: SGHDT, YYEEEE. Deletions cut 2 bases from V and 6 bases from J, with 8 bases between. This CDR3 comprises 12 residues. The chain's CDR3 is CASSFPGDGYTF. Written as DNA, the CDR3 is TGTGCCAGCAGCTTCCCAGGGGATGGCTACACCTTC.

CDR3 nucleotides: TGTGCCAGCAGCTTAGCCAGGGGTACGCAGTATTTT. Protein product: CASSLARGTQYF. V usage is TRBV13 and J usage is TRBJ2-3, with D tentatively TRBD1 (6 bases). Trimming left V 1 base short and J 8 bases short, with 7 bases between. The germline CDR1 and CDR2 sequences are PRHDT and FYEKMQ (reference sequence). The CDR3 spans 12 residues.

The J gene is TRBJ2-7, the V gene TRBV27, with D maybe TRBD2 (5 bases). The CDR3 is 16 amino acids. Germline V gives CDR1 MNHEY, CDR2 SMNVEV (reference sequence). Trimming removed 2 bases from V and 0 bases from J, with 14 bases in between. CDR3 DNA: TGTGCCAGCAGTTTACTTCGGGGTGCGGGCTCCTACGAGCAGTACTTC. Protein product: CASSLLRGAGSYEQYF.

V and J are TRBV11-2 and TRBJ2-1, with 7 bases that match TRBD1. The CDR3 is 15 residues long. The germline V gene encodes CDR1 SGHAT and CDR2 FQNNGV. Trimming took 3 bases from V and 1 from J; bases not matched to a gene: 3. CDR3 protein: CASSLNRGSYNEQFF. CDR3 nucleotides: TGTGCCAGCAGCTTGAACAGGGGTTCCTACAATGAGCAGTTCTTC.

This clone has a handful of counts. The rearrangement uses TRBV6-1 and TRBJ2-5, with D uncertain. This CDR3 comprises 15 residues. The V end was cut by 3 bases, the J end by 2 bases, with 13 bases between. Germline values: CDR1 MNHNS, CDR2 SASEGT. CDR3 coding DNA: TGTGCCAGCAGTGATGATTTACGGTCTCAAGAGACCCAGTACTTC. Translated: CASSDDLRSQETQYF.

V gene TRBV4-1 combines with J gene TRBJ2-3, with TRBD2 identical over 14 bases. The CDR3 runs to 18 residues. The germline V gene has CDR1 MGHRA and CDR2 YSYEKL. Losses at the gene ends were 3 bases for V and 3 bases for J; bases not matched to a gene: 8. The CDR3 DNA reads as TGCGCCAGCAGCCAGCCCGGACTAGCGGGAGGAGGTACAGATACGCAGTATTTT. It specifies CASSQPGLAGGGTDTQYF.

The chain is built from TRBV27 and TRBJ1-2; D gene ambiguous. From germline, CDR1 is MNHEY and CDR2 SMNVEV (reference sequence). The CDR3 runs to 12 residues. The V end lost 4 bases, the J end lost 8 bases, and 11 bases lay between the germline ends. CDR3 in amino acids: CASSSYLGGYTF. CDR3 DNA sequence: TGTGCCAGCAGTTCTTACCTCGGGGGCTACACCTTC.

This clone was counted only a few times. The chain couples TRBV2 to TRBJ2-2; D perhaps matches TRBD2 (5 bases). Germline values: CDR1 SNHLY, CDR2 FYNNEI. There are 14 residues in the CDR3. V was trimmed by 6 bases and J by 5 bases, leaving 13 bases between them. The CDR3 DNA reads TGTGCCAGCAGCCGACCCGGGGTTACCGGGGAGCTGTTTTTT. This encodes CASSRPGVTGELFF.

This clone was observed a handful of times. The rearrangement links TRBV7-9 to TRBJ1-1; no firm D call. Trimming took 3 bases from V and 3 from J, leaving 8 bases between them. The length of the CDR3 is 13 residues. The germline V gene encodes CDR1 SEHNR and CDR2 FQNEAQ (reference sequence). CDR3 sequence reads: CASSFSSDTEAFF. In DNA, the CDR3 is TGTGCCAGCAGCTTCAGTTCTGACACTGAAGCTTTCTTT.

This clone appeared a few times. This chain's CDR3 is CASSQDWTGVYEQYF. The CDR3, as DNA: TGTGCCAGCAGCCAAGACTGGACAGGGGTCTACGAGCAGTACTTC. The chain is built from TRBV14 and TRBJ2-7; 9 bases line up with TRBD1. The CDR3 runs 15 residues. Germline V lookup: CDR1 SGHDN, CDR2 FVKESK. Losses at the gene ends were 0 bases for V and 3 bases for J; bases not matched to a gene: 3.

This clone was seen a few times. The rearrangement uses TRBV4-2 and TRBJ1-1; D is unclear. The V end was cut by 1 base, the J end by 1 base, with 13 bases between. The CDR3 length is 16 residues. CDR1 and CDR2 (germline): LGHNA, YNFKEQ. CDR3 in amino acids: CASSQGWAGENTEAFF. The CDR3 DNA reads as TGTGCCAGCAGCCAAGGCTGGGCCGGGGAGAACACTGAAGCTTTCTTT.